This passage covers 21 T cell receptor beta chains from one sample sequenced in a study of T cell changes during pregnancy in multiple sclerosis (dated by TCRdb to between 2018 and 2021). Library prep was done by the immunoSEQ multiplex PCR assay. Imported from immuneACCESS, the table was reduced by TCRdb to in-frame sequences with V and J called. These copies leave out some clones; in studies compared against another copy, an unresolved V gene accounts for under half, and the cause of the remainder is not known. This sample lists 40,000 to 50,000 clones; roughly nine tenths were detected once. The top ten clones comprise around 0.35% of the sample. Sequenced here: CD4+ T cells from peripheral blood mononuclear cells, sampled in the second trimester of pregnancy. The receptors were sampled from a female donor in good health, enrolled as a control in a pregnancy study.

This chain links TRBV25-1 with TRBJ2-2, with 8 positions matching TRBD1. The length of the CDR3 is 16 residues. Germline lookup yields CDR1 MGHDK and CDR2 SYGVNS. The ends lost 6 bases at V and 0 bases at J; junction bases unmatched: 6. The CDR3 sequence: CASRNQGAANTGELFF. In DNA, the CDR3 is TGTGCCAGCAGAAATCAGGGGGCAGCGAACACCGGGGAGCTGTTTTTT.

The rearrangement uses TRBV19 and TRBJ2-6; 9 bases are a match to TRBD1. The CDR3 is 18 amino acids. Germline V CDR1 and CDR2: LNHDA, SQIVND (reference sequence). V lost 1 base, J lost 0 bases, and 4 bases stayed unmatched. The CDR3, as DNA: TGTGCCAGTAGTATAGGGACAGGGGATTTCTCTGGGGCCAACGTCCTGACTTTC. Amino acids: CASSIGTGDFSGANVLTF.

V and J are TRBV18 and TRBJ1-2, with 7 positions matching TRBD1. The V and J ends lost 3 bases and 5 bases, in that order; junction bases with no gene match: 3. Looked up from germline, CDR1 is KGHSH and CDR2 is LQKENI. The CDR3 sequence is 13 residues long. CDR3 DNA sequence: TGTGCCAGCTCACCCTCGGGACAGTATGGCTACACCTTC. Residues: CASSPSGQYGYTF.

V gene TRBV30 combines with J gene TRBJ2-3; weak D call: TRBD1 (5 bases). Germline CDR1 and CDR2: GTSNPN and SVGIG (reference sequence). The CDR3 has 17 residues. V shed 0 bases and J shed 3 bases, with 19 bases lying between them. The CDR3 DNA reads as TGTGCCTGGAGTGTAGAGCCCAGGGTCGCTGGTACAGATACGCAGTATTTT. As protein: CAWSVEPRVAGTDTQYF.

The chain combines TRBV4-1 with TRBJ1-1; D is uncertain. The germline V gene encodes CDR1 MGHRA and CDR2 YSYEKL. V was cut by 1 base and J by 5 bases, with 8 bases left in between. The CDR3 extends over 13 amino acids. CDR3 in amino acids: CASSQVGGTEAFF. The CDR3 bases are TGCGCCAGCAGCCAAGTCGGCGGGACTGAAGCTTTCTTT.

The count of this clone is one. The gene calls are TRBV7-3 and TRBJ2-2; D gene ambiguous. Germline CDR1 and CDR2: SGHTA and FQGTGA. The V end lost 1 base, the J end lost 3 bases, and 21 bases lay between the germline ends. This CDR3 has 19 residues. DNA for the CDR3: TGTGCCAGCAGCTTAATAGTTCGTACCCACCATACCCACACCGGGGAGCTGTTTTTT. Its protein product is CASSLIVRTHHTHTGELFF.

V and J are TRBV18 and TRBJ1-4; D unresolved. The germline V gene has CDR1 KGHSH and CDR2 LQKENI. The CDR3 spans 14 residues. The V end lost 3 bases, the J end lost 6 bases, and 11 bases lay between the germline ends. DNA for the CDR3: TGTGCCAGCTCACCGAGTCGATCGGATGAAAAACTGTTTTTT. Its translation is CASSPSRSDEKLFF.

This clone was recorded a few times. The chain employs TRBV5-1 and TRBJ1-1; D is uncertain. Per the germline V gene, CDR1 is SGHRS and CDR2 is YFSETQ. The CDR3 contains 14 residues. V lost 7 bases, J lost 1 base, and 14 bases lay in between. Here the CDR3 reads CASRHPEANTEAFF. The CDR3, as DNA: TGCGCCAGCCGTCATCCCGAGGCGAACACTGAAGCTTTCTTT.

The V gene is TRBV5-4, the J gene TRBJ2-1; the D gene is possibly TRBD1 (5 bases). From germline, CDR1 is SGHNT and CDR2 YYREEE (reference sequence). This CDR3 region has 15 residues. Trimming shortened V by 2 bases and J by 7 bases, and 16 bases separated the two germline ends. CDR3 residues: CASSFGQPKGNEQFF. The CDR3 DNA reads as TGTGCCAGCAGCTTTGGACAACCCAAAGGGAATGAGCAGTTCTTC.

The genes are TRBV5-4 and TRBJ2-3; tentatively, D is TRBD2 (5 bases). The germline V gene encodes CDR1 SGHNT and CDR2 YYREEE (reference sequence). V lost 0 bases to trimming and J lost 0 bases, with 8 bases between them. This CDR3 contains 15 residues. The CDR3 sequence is CASSLGGPSTDTQYF. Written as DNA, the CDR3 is TGTGCCAGCAGCTTGGGCGGGCCTAGCACAGATACGCAGTATTTT.

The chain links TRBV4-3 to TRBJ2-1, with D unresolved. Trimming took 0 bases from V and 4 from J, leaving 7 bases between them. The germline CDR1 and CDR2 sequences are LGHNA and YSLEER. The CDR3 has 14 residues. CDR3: CASSQDRRYNEQFF. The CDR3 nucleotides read TGCGCCAGCAGCCAAGATCGGCGGTACAATGAGCAGTTCTTC.

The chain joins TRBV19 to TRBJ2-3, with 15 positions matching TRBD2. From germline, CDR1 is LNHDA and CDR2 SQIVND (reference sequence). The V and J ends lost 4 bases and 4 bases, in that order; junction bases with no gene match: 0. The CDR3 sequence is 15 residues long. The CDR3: CASSRTSGGADTQYF. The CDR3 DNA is TGTGCCAGTAGTAGGACTAGCGGGGGGGCAGATACGCAGTATTTT.

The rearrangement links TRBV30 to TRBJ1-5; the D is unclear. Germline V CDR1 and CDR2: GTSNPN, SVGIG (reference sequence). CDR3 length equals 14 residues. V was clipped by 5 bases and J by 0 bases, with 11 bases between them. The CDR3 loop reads CAWGLSNSNQPQHF. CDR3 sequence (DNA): TGTGCCTGGGGACTGTCCAATAGCAATCAGCCCCAGCATTTT.

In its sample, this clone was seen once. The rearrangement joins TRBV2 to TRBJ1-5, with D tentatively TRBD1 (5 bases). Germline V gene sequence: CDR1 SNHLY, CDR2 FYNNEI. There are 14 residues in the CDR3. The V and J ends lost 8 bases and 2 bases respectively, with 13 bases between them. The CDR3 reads CASGQGGGNQPQHF. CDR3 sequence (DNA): TGTGCCAGCGGCCAGGGCGGGGGCAATCAGCCCCAGCATTTT.

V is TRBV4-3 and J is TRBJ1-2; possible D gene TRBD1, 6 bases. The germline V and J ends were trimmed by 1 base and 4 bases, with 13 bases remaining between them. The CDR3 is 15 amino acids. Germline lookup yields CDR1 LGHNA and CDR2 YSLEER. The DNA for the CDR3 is TGCGCCAGCAGCCAAGTGGGGGCAGGCGGCTATGGCTACACCTTC. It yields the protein CASSQVGAGGYGYTF.

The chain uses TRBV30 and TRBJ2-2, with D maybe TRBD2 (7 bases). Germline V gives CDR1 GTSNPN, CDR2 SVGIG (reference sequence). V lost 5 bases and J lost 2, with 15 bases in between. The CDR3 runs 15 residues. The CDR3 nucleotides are TGTGCCTGGGGGGGGGCGGGACTTAACACCGGGGAGCTGTTTTTT. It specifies CAWGGAGLNTGELFF.

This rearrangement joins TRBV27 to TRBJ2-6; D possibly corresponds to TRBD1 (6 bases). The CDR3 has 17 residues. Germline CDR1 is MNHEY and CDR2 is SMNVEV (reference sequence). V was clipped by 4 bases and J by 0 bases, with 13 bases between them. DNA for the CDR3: TGTGCCAGCAGTTCCTCCAGGGGCCCCTCTGGGGCCAACGTCCTGACTTTC. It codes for CASSSSRGPSGANVLTF.

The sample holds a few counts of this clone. CDR3 nucleotides: TGTGCCAGCAGGAGGACCGGGACAGGGAACACTGAAGCTTTCTTT. It encodes CASRRTGTGNTEAFF. The chain combines TRBV6-5 with TRBJ1-1, with 8 bases matching TRBD1. The V gene's germline CDR1 is MNHEY and CDR2 SVGAGI. Trimming at V came to 6 bases and at J to 1 base, leaving 7 bases not matched to a gene. The CDR3 has 15 amino acids.

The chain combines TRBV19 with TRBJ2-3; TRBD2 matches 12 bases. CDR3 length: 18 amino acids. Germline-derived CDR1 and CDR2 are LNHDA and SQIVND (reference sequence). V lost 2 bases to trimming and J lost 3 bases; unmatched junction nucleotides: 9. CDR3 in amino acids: CASSIRSSGGARTDTQYF. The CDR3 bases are TGTGCCAGTAGTATAAGATCTAGCGGGGGGGCCAGGACAGATACGCAGTATTTT.

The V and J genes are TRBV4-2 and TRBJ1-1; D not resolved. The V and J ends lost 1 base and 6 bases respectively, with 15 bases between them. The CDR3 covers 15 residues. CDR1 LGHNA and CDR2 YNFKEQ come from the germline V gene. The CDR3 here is CASSQAFRVGAEAFF. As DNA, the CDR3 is TGTGCCAGCAGCCAAGCCTTTAGGGTCGGGGCTGAAGCTTTCTTT.

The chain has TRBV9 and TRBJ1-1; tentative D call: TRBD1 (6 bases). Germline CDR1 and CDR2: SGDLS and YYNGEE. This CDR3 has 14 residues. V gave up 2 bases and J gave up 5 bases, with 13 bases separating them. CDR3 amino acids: CASSVDSLGTEAFF. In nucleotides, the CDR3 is TGTGCCAGCAGCGTGGACAGCTTGGGAACTGAAGCTTTCTTT.